The 26 T cell receptor beta chains reported below all come from one sample, sequenced in a study of naive and memory T cell subsets. Study-level results: A few larger clonotypes appeared in naive repertoires, especially CD8, possibly memory cells re-expressing CD45RA.

Two oligonucleotides, mixed equimolar, formed the beta constant-region primer covering TRBC1 and TRBC2. The ligated cDNA underwent four PCR rounds using SP2 and nested alpha and beta constant-region primers. TCRdb reprocessed the UMI-ligation and nested PCR reads with MiXCR, giving one entry per CDR3 protein. The sample holds about 90,000 distinct CDR3 sequences; about 11% are singletons and the top ten take more than 0.13%. These receptors' antigens are unknown. The sequenced sample consisted of naive CD4+ T cells from blood. These receptors all stem from a human donor in good health.

This chain links TRBV29-1 with TRBJ1-1; D unclear. V lost 7 bases, J lost 4 bases, and 19 bases lay in between. CDR1 and CDR2 from the germline V gene are SQVTM and ANQGSEA. This CDR3 region has 14 residues. CDR3 region: CSAGDSGGSTEAFF. In nucleotides, the CDR3 is TGCAGCGCCGGAGATTCTGGTGGAAGCACTGAAGCTTTCTTT.

This clonotype occurred a few times. The V and J genes are TRBV28 and TRBJ2-5, with unresolved D. The V and J ends lost 7 bases and 4 bases respectively, with 4 bases between them. The CDR3 totals 10 residues. The germline CDR1 and CDR2 sequences are MDHEN and SYDVKM. The CDR3 region is CASKAETQYF. The CDR3 DNA reads as TGTGCCAGCAAGGCAGAGACCCAGTACTTC.

The chain carries TRBV20-1 and TRBJ1-5; the D is unclear. Trimming cost V 3 bases and J 0 bases, with 9 bases left between them. CDR3 length: 14 amino acids. Per germline, CDR1 DFQATT and CDR2 SNEGSKA (reference sequence). The CDR3 is CSASWGISNQPQHF. The CDR3 nucleotides read TGCAGTGCTAGTTGGGGAATTAGCAATCAGCCCCAGCATTTT.

This clonotype appeared many times. The chain uses TRBV7-8 and TRBJ1-2; tentatively, D is TRBD1 (6 bases). This CDR3 contains 16 residues. Looked up from germline, CDR1 is SGHVS and CDR2 is FQNEAQ. V lost 4 bases to trimming and J lost 2 bases, with 17 bases between them. In DNA, the CDR3 is TGTGCCAGCAGCTCCGGACAGATCGATAGGAACTATGGCTACACCTTC. Translated, it gives CASSSGQIDRNYGYTF.

The rearrangement joins TRBV27 to TRBJ2-3; D gene unclear. The CDR3 totals 14 residues. Germline V lookup: CDR1 MNHEY, CDR2 SMNVEV (reference sequence). Between the trimmed V and J ends, which lost 4 bases and 4 bases, there was a span of 12 bases. The CDR3 protein is CASSYSSASDTQYF. The DNA for the CDR3 is TGTGCCAGCAGTTATTCCAGCGCCTCAGATACGCAGTATTTT.

This clonotype showed up many times. V usage is TRBV7-9 and J usage is TRBJ2-7; 8 bases line up with TRBD1. Germline lookup yields CDR1 SEHNR and CDR2 FQNEAQ (reference sequence). The ends lost 2 bases at V and 5 bases at J; junction bases unmatched: 8. The CDR3 has 15 residues. CDR3 sequence (DNA): TGTGCCAGCAGCTTACCCCGGACAGGGCTCCACGAGCAGTACTTC. Translated, it gives CASSLPRTGLHEQYF. The entire variable domain, with the rest obtained from reference TRBV7-9 and TRBJ2-7, is as follows: DTGVSQNPRHKITKRGQNVTFRCDPISEHNRLYWYRQTLGQGPEFLTYFQNEAQLEKSRLLSDRFSAERPKGSFSTLEIQRTEQGDSAMYLCASSLPRTGLHEQYFGPGTRLTVT.

The gene calls are TRBV20-1 and TRBJ2-2; D uncertain. Germline V lookup: CDR1 DFQATT, CDR2 SNEGSKA (reference sequence). The CDR3 has 15 residues. The ends were cut back, 3 bases at V and 0 bases at J, with 11 bases in the middle. In DNA form, the CDR3 reads TGCAGTGCTAGGGCTAACACGACGAACACCGGGGAGCTGTTTTTT. As protein: CSARANTTNTGELFF.

The V and J genes are TRBV2 and TRBJ2-7; D gene uncertain. The CDR3 contains 12 residues. Germline V gene sequence: CDR1 SNHLY, CDR2 FYNNEI. Trimming left V 7 bases short and J 5 bases short, with 12 bases between. The CDR3 coding sequence is TGTGCCAGCACCAGGAGAGCCCACGAGCAGTACTTC. Residues: CASTRRAHEQYF.

This clonotype was observed a few times. The rearrangement links TRBV12-3 or TRBV12-4 to TRBJ2-1; D is ambiguous. The CDR3 sequence is 15 residues long. Trimming took 5 bases from V and 7 from J, leaving 18 bases between them. The CDR3 loop reads CASSPGPDLSNEQFF. CDR3 sequence (DNA): TGTGCCAGCAGTCCCGGACCCGACCTATCGAATGAGCAGTTCTTC.

This clonotype was picked up a small number of times. The V gene is TRBV21-1, the J gene TRBJ2-3; TRBD2, the table's D call, was not compared with the DNA. TRBV21-1 corresponds to a pseudogene. The CDR3 extends over 15 amino acids. The CDR3 loop is CASSKSGTSGRPPYF. The CDR3 DNA sequence: TGTGCCAGCAGCAAATCTGGGACTAGCGGGCGACCCCCGTATTTT.

The CDR3 DNA follows: TGTGCCAGCAGCTTTTTTTCCGGGACAACAACGCACGCTGGCTACGAGCAGTACTTC. It translates to CASSFFSGTTTHAGYEQYF. The chain is built from TRBV5-6 and TRBJ2-7, with TRBD1 as a possible D gene (6 bases). Trimming removed 2 bases from V and 3 bases from J, with 27 bases in between. Germline values: CDR1 SGHDT, CDR2 YYEEEE. This CDR3 is built from 19 residues.

This clonotype was counted between two and nine times. V usage is TRBV7-2 and J usage is TRBJ2-2; 9 positions agree with TRBD1. The V gene end was trimmed by 2 bases and the J gene end by 8 bases; junction bases not matched to a gene: 12. Per germline, CDR1 SGHTA and CDR2 FQGNSA. CDR3 size: 17 residues. CDR3 residues: CASSLTRTGARGGELFF. The CDR3 nucleotides read TGTGCCAGCAGCTTAACCCGGACAGGGGCTAGGGGGGGGGAGCTGTTTTTT.

This clonotype was counted at least ten times. The chain combines TRBV12-3 or TRBV12-4 with TRBJ2-3; D might be TRBD1 or TRBD2, each matching 5 bases. V dropped 7 bases and J dropped 2 bases, with 16 bases sitting between them. CDR3 length: 15 residues. The CDR3, as DNA: TGTGCCAGCAACTCGGGACGGTTGCTCACAGATACGCAGTATTTT. The encoded protein is CASNSGRLLTDTQYF.

This clonotype occurred a few times. V is TRBV5-5 and J is TRBJ1-2, with a possible D match to TRBD1 (5 bases). CDR1 is SGHKS, CDR2 YYEKEE, per germline (reference sequence). V shed 0 bases and J shed 0 bases, with 12 bases lying between them. This CDR3 region has 16 residues. The CDR3 region is CASSLEGLGTNYGYTF. The DNA for the CDR3 is TGTGCCAGCAGCTTGGAGGGGCTGGGTACTAACTATGGCTACACCTTC.

The chain recombines TRBV27 with TRBJ2-7; D is perhaps TRBD1 (5 bases). The CDR3 length is 13 residues. The germline V and J ends were trimmed by 7 bases and 6 bases, with 16 bases remaining between them. The germline V gene has CDR1 MNHEY and CDR2 SMNVEV (reference sequence). The CDR3 region is CASTPRQTGEQYF. The CDR3 DNA sequence: TGTGCCAGCACCCCTAGACAGACTGGCGAGCAGTACTTC.

This clonotype was detected only a few times. The chain uses TRBV15 and TRBJ2-3; 10 nucleotides line up with TRBD2. The CDR3 is 18 residues long. Trimming cost V 2 bases and J 4 bases; bases outside gene matches: 12. Germline CDR1 reads LNHNV; CDR2 reads YYDKDF (reference sequence). The CDR3 loop is CATSRPYSGRPPSDTQYF. Here the CDR3 DNA reads TGTGCCACCAGCAGACCTTATAGCGGGAGGCCCCCCTCAGATACGCAGTATTTT.

The DNA of the CDR3 is TGTGCCAGCAGCTTGGCTTTCGACAGTAATCAGCCCCAGCATTTT. This codes for CASSLAFDSNQPQHF. The chain joins TRBV7-2 to TRBJ1-5; TRBD1 is a possible D gene (5 bases). The CDR3 loop spans 15 amino acids. Germline values: CDR1 SGHTA, CDR2 FQGNSA. V was pared by 3 bases and J by 4 bases, with 13 bases between.

This clonotype was seen many times. V usage is TRBV5-1 and J usage is TRBJ2-3, with D uncertain. The V gene's germline CDR1 is SGHRS and CDR2 YFSETQ. V was clipped by 10 bases and J by 0 bases, with 15 bases between them. The CDR3 covers 14 residues. CDR3 loop: CAGASGPSTDTQYF. As DNA, the CDR3 is TGCGCCGGAGCTTCTGGTCCTAGCACAGATACGCAGTATTTT.

There are many counts of this clonotype. This chain links TRBV27 with TRBJ2-6, with D unresolved. The germline V gene encodes CDR1 MNHEY and CDR2 SMNVEV (reference sequence). The CDR3 has 14 amino acids. V was shortened by 6 bases and J by 4 bases, with 10 bases between the two germline ends. In nucleotides, the CDR3 is TGTGCCAGCAGACTTCCGAGGGGGGCCAACGTCCTGACTTTC. This codes for CASRLPRGANVLTF. The whole variable domain, filled in from reference TRBV27 and TRBJ2-6, reads EAQVTQNPRYLITVTGKKLTVTCSQNMNHEYMSWYRQDPGLGLRQIYYSMNVEVTDKGDVPEGYKVSRKEKRNFPLILESPSPNQTSLYFCASRLPRGANVLTFGAGSRLTVL.

This clonotype was seen a handful of times. V and J are TRBV12-3 or TRBV12-4 and TRBJ2-3, with D perhaps being TRBD1 or TRBD2 (8 bases each). The V gene lost 4 bases and the J gene lost 3 bases, with 20 bases spanning the gap. The CDR3 covers 17 residues. For the CDR3, the DNA is TGTGCCAGCAGTTGGACAGGGTATGCTAGCGGGACAGATACGCAGTATTTT. Protein sequence: CASSWTGYASGTDTQYF.

The gene calls are TRBV5-1 and TRBJ2-1; D uncertain. CDR3 length: 15 residues. Germline V lookup: CDR1 SGHRS, CDR2 YFSETQ. Between the trimmed V and J ends, which lost 3 bases and 7 bases, there was a span of 17 bases. CDR3 in DNA: TGCGCCAGCAGCTCCACGGAGAGTCTTCATAATGAGCAGTTCTTC. Amino acid sequence: CASSSTESLHNEQFF.

Ten or more counts support this clonotype. V and J are TRBV29-1 and TRBJ2-1; D may be TRBD1 (6 bases). V lost 3 bases and J lost 5, with 11 bases in between. The V gene's germline CDR1 is SQVTM and CDR2 ANQGSEA. This CDR3 spans 13 amino acids. CDR3 nucleotides: TGCAGCGTTGACGGACAGACTAACAATGAGCAGTTCTTC. Translating gives CSVDGQTNNEQFF.

This clonotype was counted only a few times. V gene TRBV7-2 combines with J gene TRBJ1-5, with no clear D. The CDR3 has 15 residues. Germline CDR1 and CDR2: SGHTA and FQGNSA. V lost 3 bases and J 7 bases, leaving 16 bases between the germline ends. The CDR3 loop reads CASSFAPSSGQPQHF. The DNA of the CDR3 is TGTGCCAGCAGCTTCGCTCCGTCATCGGGACAGCCCCAGCATTTT.

In its sample, this clonotype was seen a few times. V is TRBV21-1 and J is TRBJ1-1; the D call TRBD1 from the table was never checked on the DNA. TRBV21-1 represents a pseudogene. This CDR3 has 12 residues. The CDR3 nucleotides read TGTGCCAGCAGCCCTACAGGGATAGGGGCTTTCTTT. Translation: CASSPTGIGAFF.

This clonotype was counted ten times or more. V is TRBV5-1 and J is TRBJ2-3; the D gene could be TRBD1 or TRBD2 (5 bases each). The V end lost 5 bases, the J end lost 2 bases, and 15 bases lay between the germline ends. Germline CDR1 reads SGHRS; CDR2 reads YFSETQ. CDR3 length equals 15 residues. The DNA of the CDR3 is TGCGCCAGCAGTTCCCGAGGGACCTCCACAGATACGCAGTATTTT. The encoded protein is CASSSRGTSTDTQYF.

The chain has TRBV5-1 and TRBJ2-7, with D possibly matching TRBD1 (5 bases). The CDR3 contains 15 residues. V was trimmed by 4 bases and J by 2 bases, leaving 16 bases between them. Germline V lookup: CDR1 SGHRS, CDR2 YFSETQ. The chain's CDR3 is CASSRTSGIPYEQYF. In nucleotides, the CDR3 is TGCGCCAGCAGCCGGACCTCAGGGATTCCCTACGAGCAGTACTTC. The full variable domain, in which reference TRBV5-1 and TRBJ2-7 provide the parts outside the CDR3, is KAGVTQTPRYLIKTRGQQVTLSCSPISGHRSVSWYQQTPGQGLQFLFEYFSETQRNKGNFPGRFSGRQFSNSRSEMNVSTLELGDSALYLCASSRTSGIPYEQYFGPGTRLTVT.